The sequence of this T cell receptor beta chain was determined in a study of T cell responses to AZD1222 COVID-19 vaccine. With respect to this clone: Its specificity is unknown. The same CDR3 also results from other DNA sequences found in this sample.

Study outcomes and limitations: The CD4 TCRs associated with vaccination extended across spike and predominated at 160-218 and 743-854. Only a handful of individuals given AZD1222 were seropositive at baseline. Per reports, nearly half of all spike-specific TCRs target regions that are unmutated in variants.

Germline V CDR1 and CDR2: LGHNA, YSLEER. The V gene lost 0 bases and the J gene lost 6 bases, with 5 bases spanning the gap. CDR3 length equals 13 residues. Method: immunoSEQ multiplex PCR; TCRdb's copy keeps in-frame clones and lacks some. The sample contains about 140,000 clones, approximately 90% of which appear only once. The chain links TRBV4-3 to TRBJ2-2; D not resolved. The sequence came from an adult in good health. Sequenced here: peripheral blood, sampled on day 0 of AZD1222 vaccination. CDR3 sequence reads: CASSQDLAGELFF. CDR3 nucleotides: TGCGCCAGCAGCCAAGATTTGGCCGGGGAGCTGTTTTTT.